These 29 T cell receptor beta chains share one sample of origin, sequenced in a study of breast tumors, draining lymph nodes, adjacent tissues. From the multiplex PCR reads, TCRdb called clonotypes with MiXCR, one entry per CDR3 protein. The table lists around 16,000 distinct CDR3 sequences, 52% of them singletons. Material for sequencing was tumor-adjacent breast tissue. The receptors were sampled from a female donor with breast cancer. Some clones in this sample may be carry-over from other donors' samples.

In its sample, this clonotype ranks as medium-sized. CDR3 loop: CSARRQDPYEQYF. CDR3 DNA sequence: TGCAGTGCTAGGAGGCAGGACCCCTACGAGCAGTACTTC. V and J are TRBV20-1 and TRBJ2-7; D is uncertain. Trimming took 3 bases from V and 2 from J, leaving 11 bases between them. Per germline, CDR1 DFQATT and CDR2 SNEGSKA (reference sequence). The CDR3 spans 13 residues.

About this clonotype itself: One end of the junction varies from germline; a read error may be responsible. The chain is built from TRBV24-1 and TRBJ1-2, with a weak D call TRBD1 (5 bases). Germline V gene data show CDR1 as KGHDR and CDR2 as SFDVKD. The CDR3 runs to 12 residues. The CDR3 bases are TGTGGCACCAGCGACAGCAACTCTGGCTACGCCTTC. Encoded protein: CGTSDSNSGYAF.

This chain connects TRBV24-1 to TRBJ2-5, with D perhaps TRBD2 (5 bases). The CDR3 sequence is 16 residues long. With 3 bases removed from V and 5 bases from J, the gap between germline ends came to 18 bases. Germline CDR1 is KGHDR and CDR2 is SFDVKD. CDR3 DNA sequence: TGTGCCACCAGTGATAATGGACCGGGAAGCCGGGAGACCCAGTACTTC. Translation gives CATSDNGPGSRETQYF.

The gene calls are TRBV4-3 and TRBJ2-3; D gene ambiguous. The CDR3 has 13 amino acids. Germline assignment: CDR1 LGHNA and CDR2 YSLEER. The V end was cut by 0 bases, the J end by 5 bases, with 6 bases between. CDR3 nucleotide sequence: TGCGCCAGCAGCCAAGAGGGTCGAGATACGCAGTATTTT. Translated: CASSQEGRDTQYF.

This clonotype rates as medium-sized (0.01 to 0.1%). J is TRBJ2-7 and V is TRBV6-1; 7 bases line up with TRBD1. J lost 5 bases, V lost 2 bases, and 9 bases had no gene match. This CDR3 has 15 amino acids. Germline V gene data show CDR1 as MNHNS and CDR2 as SASEGT. CDR3 loop: CASSEIQTGIDEQYF. The CDR3, as DNA: TGTGCCAGCAGTGAAATTCAGACAGGGATCGACGAGCAGTACTTC.

In this sample, this clonotype turned up many times. V usage is TRBV6-2 or TRBV6-3 and J usage is TRBJ1-5, with a possible D match to TRBD1 (5 bases). Trimming pared 0 bases from V and 6 bases from J, leaving 6 bases between. The CDR3 is 13 residues long. The germline V gene has CDR1 MNHEY and CDR2 SVGEGT. In DNA, the CDR3 is TGTGCCAGCAGTTACTCGGGGCCTCAGCCCCAGCATTTT. Residues: CASSYSGPQPQHF.

This clonotype is termed medium-sized. The V call is TRBV4-1, the J call TRBJ2-5; D not certain. Per germline, CDR1 MGHRA and CDR2 YSYEKL. V was shortened by 1 base and J by 4 bases, with 10 bases between the two germline ends. The CDR3 extends over 14 amino acids. As DNA, the CDR3 is TGCGCCAGCAGCCAAGCCGCGAGGTTAGAGACCCAGTACTTC. As protein: CASSQAARLETQYF.

Sample share makes this clonotype medium-sized (0.01 to 0.1%). V usage is TRBV20-1 and J usage is TRBJ2-7; 7 bases are shared with TRBD1. The CDR3 runs 16 residues. Per germline, CDR1 DFQATT and CDR2 SNEGSKA (reference sequence). The J segment lost 4 bases and the V segment lost 0 bases, leaving 12 bases of the junction unmatched. The CDR3 region has the DNA TGCAGTGCTAGAGATAAAGGGACAGATCTCAATTACGAGCAGTACTTC. It translates to CSARDKGTDLNYEQYF.

V is TRBV20-1 and J is TRBJ2-1; 12 bases are shared with TRBD2. Per germline, CDR1 DFQATT and CDR2 SNEGSKA (reference sequence). The CDR3 spans 15 residues. After removal of 4 bases from V and 7 bases from J, the junction contained 8 bases not matched to a gene. In DNA, the CDR3 is TGCAGTGCTACCCTAGCGGGAGGGCCCGAGAATGAGCAGTTCTTC. Translating it yields CSATLAGGPENEQFF.

At least ten counts were recorded for this clonotype. The chain links TRBV5-8 to TRBJ1-3, with TRBD1 identical over 9 bases. The CDR3 has 15 amino acids. J gave up 3 bases and V 5 bases, and 6 bases lay outside the gene matches. The germline V gene has CDR1 SGHTS and CDR2 YDEGEE. CDR3 loop: CASSMDRGGGNTIYF. CDR3 DNA: TGTGCCAGCAGTATGGACAGGGGAGGTGGAAACACCATATATTTT.

This clonotype is judged medium-sized. The chain combines TRBV5-1 with TRBJ1-3; D is possibly TRBD1 (5 bases). CDR1 is SGHRS and CDR2 is YFSETQ in the germline V gene. CDR3 length equals 14 residues. V was trimmed by 4 bases and J by 0 bases, leaving 8 bases between them. CDR3 DNA sequence: TGCGCCAGCAGCCAAGGGGTCTCTGGAAACACCATATATTTT. Protein product: CASSQGVSGNTIYF.

This clonotype was found a few times. Its ends do not fully match the called genes, so a read error is possible. The CDR3 protein is CSASGTGQSF. In DNA, the CDR3 is TGCAGTGCTAGCGGGACAGGGCAGTCTTTT. This chain uses TRBV20-1 with TRBJ1-5, with 9 bases aligning to TRBD1. The germline V gene encodes CDR1 DFQATT and CDR2 SNEGSKA (reference sequence). The CDR3 consists of 10 residues.

The V and J genes are TRBV9 and TRBJ2-3, with TRBD1 as a possible D gene (5 bases). The J call may be incorrect, as the DNA end agrees better with TRBJ1-5. Germline lookup yields CDR1 SGDLS and CDR2 YYNGEE. The CDR3 totals 15 residues. CDR3 residues: CASSVMGLPGDTQHF. In DNA form, the CDR3 reads TGTGCCAGCAGCGTAATGGGGCTACCTGGAGATACGCAGCATTTT.

The gene calls are TRBV7-2 and TRBJ2-7; TRBD2 agrees at 8 bases. The CDR3 runs to 15 residues. J was trimmed by 1 base and V by 5 bases; bases with no gene match: 7. Germline V gene sequence: CDR1 SGHTA, CDR2 FQGNSA. The CDR3 DNA follows: TGTGCCAGCAGCCAAGCAACTAGCGGTTCCTACGAGCAGTACTTC. It yields the protein CASSQATSGSYEQYF. The entire variable domain, with the rest obtained from reference TRBV7-2 and TRBJ2-7, is as follows: GAGVSQSPSNKVTEKGKDVELRCDPISGHTALYWYRQSLGQGLEFLIYFQGNSAPDKSGLPSDRFSAERTGGSVSTLTIQRTQQEDSAVYLCASSQATSGSYEQYFGPGTRLTVT.

This clonotype is judged medium-sized. The chain employs TRBV14 and TRBJ2-7; 8 bases match TRBD1. Trimming cost V 4 bases and J 6 bases; bases outside gene matches: 5. CDR3 size: 13 residues. Germline assignment: CDR1 SGHDN and CDR2 FVKESK. The CDR3 here is CASSRQQGGEQYF. In nucleotides, the CDR3 is TGTGCCAGCAGCCGCCAACAGGGGGGCGAGCAGTACTTC.

This clonotype is termed medium-sized. The chain is built from TRBV11-3 and TRBJ1-2, with no clear D. Germline lookup yields CDR1 SGHNT and CDR2 YENEEA. The CDR3 has 13 amino acids. Trimming removed 4 bases from V and 6 bases from J, with 12 bases in between. CDR3 nucleotides: TGTGCCAGCAGCTCGGACTACGGAAATGGCTACACCTTC. Its protein product is CASSSDYGNGYTF. Complete variable domain (other parts from reference TRBV11-3 and TRBJ1-2): EAGVVQSPRYKIIEKKQPVAFWCNPISGHNTLYWYLQNLGQGPELLIRYENEEAVDDSQLPKDRFSAERLKGVDSTLKIQPAELGDSAVYLCASSSDYGNGYTFGSGTRLTVV.

This chain joins TRBV20-1 and TRBJ1-4; TRBD1 might be the D (6 bases). The germline V and J ends were trimmed by 1 base and 8 bases, with 8 bases remaining between them. Germline V gene sequence: CDR1 DFQATT, CDR2 SNEGSKA (reference sequence). The CDR3 consists of 12 residues. As DNA, the CDR3 is TGCAGTGCTAGAGTAGGGGGAGAAAAACTGTTTTTT. Translation: CSARVGGEKLFF.

In this sample, this clonotype turned up many times. V is TRBV6-1 and J is TRBJ2-4, with 10 bases identical to TRBD1. With V trimmed by 4 bases and J by 5 bases, 5 bases remained unmatched. This CDR3 spans 15 amino acids. CDR1 MNHNS and CDR2 SASEGT come from the germline V gene. The CDR3 loop is CASSARTGGENIQYF. DNA for the CDR3: TGTGCCAGCAGTGCGAGGACAGGGGGGGAAAACATTCAGTACTTC.

This clonotype qualifies as medium-sized. The chain employs TRBV5-6 and TRBJ1-2, with D unclear. The germline gives CDR1 SGHDT, CDR2 YYEEEE. V lost 2 bases to trimming and J lost 1 base, with 3 bases between them. The CDR3 has 12 residues. The CDR3 region has the DNA TGTGCCAGCAGCTTTAGTAACTATGGCTACACCTTC. Protein: CASSFSNYGYTF.

This clonotype was counted many times. The V call is TRBV12-5, the J call TRBJ2-3; TRBD2 aligns across 10 bases. CDR3 length: 16 residues. With V trimmed by 1 base and J by 3 bases, 4 bases remained unmatched. In germline, CDR1 is LGHNT, CDR2 FRNRAP. The chain's CDR3 is CASGLGTSGLTDTQYF. The CDR3 DNA sequence: TGTGCTAGTGGTTTGGGGACTAGCGGTTTAACAGATACGCAGTATTTT.

The chain recombines TRBV7-8 with TRBJ1-5; D is unclear. The CDR3 runs to 13 residues. V dropped 2 bases and J dropped 6 bases, with 8 bases sitting between them. Germline V gene data show CDR1 as SGHVS and CDR2 as FQNEAQ. The CDR3 here is CASSLTSLQPQHF. DNA for the CDR3: TGTGCCAGCAGCTTAACTTCTCTTCAGCCCCAGCATTTT.

This sequence joins TRBV13 and TRBJ1-6; 7 bases are shared with TRBD1. The CDR3 contains 15 residues. Losses at the gene ends were 1 base for V and 9 bases for J; bases not matched to a gene: 6. Germline loops: CDR1 PRHDT, CDR2 FYEKMQ (reference sequence). The CDR3, as DNA: TGTGCCAGCAGCTTAGTTTCCGGGACAGCTTCACCCCTCCACTTT. This translates into CASSLVSGTASPLHF.

The sample holds many counts of this clonotype. The chain has TRBV15 and TRBJ2-5; 11 bases map to TRBD1. J gave up 4 bases and V 5 bases, and 12 bases lay outside the gene matches. The CDR3 has 17 residues. CDR1 LNHNV and CDR2 YYDKDF come from the germline V gene (reference sequence). In nucleotides, the CDR3 is TGTGCCACCAGCCAACTCATAGCCGGGACAGGGGGAGAGACCCAGTACTTC. Protein product: CATSQLIAGTGGETQYF.

By sample share, this clonotype is medium-sized. The gene calls are TRBV7-3 and TRBJ2-1, with D perhaps TRBD1 or TRBD2 (5 bases each). The germline gives CDR1 SGHTA, CDR2 FQGTGA. V was clipped by 4 bases and J by 9 bases, with 13 bases between them. The CDR3 spans 13 residues. DNA of the CDR3: TGTGCCAGCAGCTGGGACCAAGGAACTGAGCAGTTCTTC. Residues: CASSWDQGTEQFF. The full variable domain, completed using reference TRBV7-3 and TRBJ2-1, is GAGVSQTPSNKVTEKGKYVELRCDPISGHTALYWYRQSLGQGPEFLIYFQGTGAADDSGLPNDRFFAVRPEGSVSTLKIQRTERGDSAVYLCASSWDQGTEQFFGPGTRLTVL.

This clonotype was counted ten times or more. The CDR3 DNA is TGTGCCAGCAGTTATGAGGGGGCCTCTGGGGCCAACGTCCTGACTTTC. It encodes CASSYEGASGANVLTF. J is TRBJ2-6 and V is TRBV6-6; 7 bases are a match to TRBD1. The CDR3 totals 16 residues. Germline V gene data show CDR1 as MNHNY and CDR2 as SVGAGI (reference sequence). V gave up 3 bases and J gave up 0 bases; unmatched junction bases: 2.

The chain is built from TRBV10-3 and TRBJ1-5; unclear D gene. Germline CDR1 ENHRY, CDR2 SYGVKD. Trimming left V 4 bases short and J 2 bases short, with 6 bases between. The CDR3 extends over 13 amino acids. The CDR3 loop reads CAISVEGNQPQHF. The CDR3 DNA sequence: TGTGCCATCAGTGTAGAGGGCAATCAGCCCCAGCATTTT.

This clonotype was counted many times. A read error may explain this, as a much larger clone is one base away. The chain uses TRBV6-5 and TRBJ2-5; D unclear. The ends were cut back, 5 bases at V and 5 bases at J, with 15 bases in the middle. Germline assignment: CDR1 MNHEY and CDR2 SVGAGI. CDR3 length equals 14 residues. The CDR3 spells CASSHMGSYETQYF. The CDR3 nucleotides read TGTGCCAGCAGTCACATGGGATCATACGAGACCCAGTACTTC.

The sample holds many counts of this clonotype. A much larger clone differs from this one at a single base, so this may be a read error. The V gene is TRBV20-1, the J gene TRBJ1-2, with no clear D. Germline V lookup: CDR1 DFQATT, CDR2 SNEGSKA (reference sequence). The CDR3 has 12 amino acids. CDR3 sequence: CSAPARNYGSTF. DNA of the CDR3: TGCAGTGCTCCAGCGAGAAACTATGGCTCCACCTTC.

This clonotype is categorized as medium-sized. The CDR3 DNA follows: TGCAGTGCTGAAGGACGGCCAAATTCACCCCTCCACTTT. Translating gives CSAEGRPNSPLHF. The chain couples TRBV20-1 to TRBJ1-6; D remains ambiguous. Germline lookup yields CDR1 DFQATT and CDR2 SNEGSKA (reference sequence). The V end was cut by 5 bases, the J end by 7 bases, with 12 bases between. The CDR3 covers 13 residues.